This T cell receptor beta chain was profiled in a study of tissue T cells after allogeneic stem cell transplantation. TCRdb keeps only in-frame clones here, not all; method: immunoSEQ multiplex PCR. The data show about 6,900 clones, around 78% seen once. The receptor was derived from a male patient aged 60 or over with steroid-refractory graft-versus-host disease after an allogeneic stem cell transplant. Some T cells may be provided by the graft donor. The material sequenced was skin, taken at autopsy.

The CDR3 DNA sequence: TGTGCCAGCAGCTTAGCGGGAACACCTGAAGCTTTCTTT. It translates to CASSLAGTPEAFF. The chain links TRBV7-2 to TRBJ1-1; D unresolved. The CDR3 spans 13 residues. With 0 bases removed from V and 6 bases from J, the gap between germline ends came to 8 bases. Germline CDR1 reads SGHTA; CDR2 reads FQGNSA.